This section outlines one TCR beta chain sequence together with its context. It was with a sample-barcoded 5' primer and a J-beta primer mix that a second PCR of about 6 to 12 cycles was run. MiXCR, run by TCRdb on the 5' RACE reads, gives a single entry per CDR3 protein. This table has about 900,000 distinct CDR3 sequences, about 48% appearing once. The data were obtained in a study of blood T cells in healthy people across ages. CDR1 is MNHNS, CDR2 SASEGT, per germline. The CDR3 spans 15 residues. Deletions cut 7 bases from V and 0 bases from J, with 15 bases between. The sample taken for sequencing was blood. The receptor's source is a man aged 25-45 years in good health. V gene TRBV6-1 combines with J gene TRBJ1-2; D unclear. The CDR3 region is CASMAPGRANYGYTF. Here the CDR3 DNA reads TGTGCCAGCATGGCCCCGGGAAGAGCTAACTATGGCTACACCTTC.